Listed below are T cell receptor beta chains from one sample, sequenced in a study of control samples from healthy donors and cancer patients. TCRdb's table, derived via immunoSEQ multiplex PCR, lists solely in-frame clones and lacks some. The sample lists fewer than 85,000 clones, about nine tenths occurring once. The specimen sequenced was blood. These TCRs come from a man aged 25-45 years in good health. The CDR3 runs from the conserved cysteine through the conserved F or W. The order of the fields is CDR3 DNA, CDR3 protein, clone size, V gene, D gene, J gene. A D gene is named only where the DNA matches it firmly. Rows give clone size only sometimes, using once, few, many, or a class for an expanded clone.

cdr3_nt: TGCGCCAGCAGCTTGTCGGCGAACACTGAAGCTTTCTTT; cdr3_aa: CASSLSANTEAFF; clone_size: once; v_call: TRBV5-1; d_call: NA; j_call: TRBJ1-1
cdr3_nt: TGTGCCAGCAGCGCTACAGGCTCACGGGTCTACACCTTC; cdr3_aa: CASSATGSRVYTF; clone_size: NA; v_call: TRBV5-4; d_call: NA; j_call: TRBJ1-2
cdr3_nt: TGCGCCAGCAGCTTGGGAGAACCAGGGTTCTTCCACGAGCAGTACTTC; cdr3_aa: CASSLGEPGFFHEQYF; clone_size: NA; v_call: TRBV5-1; d_call: NA; j_call: TRBJ2-7
cdr3_nt: TGTGCCAGCAGCCCACTAGCGGGAGGCGAGCAGTACTTC; cdr3_aa: CASSPLAGGEQYF; clone_size: NA; v_call: TRBV7-9; d_call: TRBD2; j_call: TRBJ2-7
cdr3_nt: TGTGCCACCAGTGATTTAAATCAGCCCCAGCATTTT; cdr3_aa: CATSDLNQPQHF; clone_size: NA; v_call: TRBV24-1; d_call: NA; j_call: TRBJ1-5
cdr3_nt: TGTGCCAGTAGTATAGATCCAGGCTTTTACAATGAAGCTTTCTTT; cdr3_aa: CASSIDPGFYNEAFF; clone_size: NA; v_call: TRBV19; d_call: NA; j_call: TRBJ1-1
cdr3_nt: TGTGCCAGCAGTTTATCGGAAGGTGCGAGCTCCTACAATGAGCAGTTCTTC; cdr3_aa: CASSLSEGASSYNEQFF; clone_size: NA; v_call: TRBV27; d_call: NA; j_call: TRBJ2-1
cdr3_nt: TGTGCCAGCAGTTACGACCGCTCCCTAGCCTACGAGCAGTACTTC; cdr3_aa: CASSYDRSLAYEQYF; clone_size: NA; v_call: TRBV6-5; d_call: NA; j_call: TRBJ2-7
cdr3_nt: TGTGCCAGCAGCTTGGACAGTCTCGCCTATGGCTACACCTTC; cdr3_aa: CASSLDSLAYGYTF; clone_size: NA; v_call: TRBV7-2; d_call: NA; j_call: TRBJ1-2
cdr3_nt: TGCGCCAGCAGCCAAGCGGACAGACTAGGCGGGGAGCTGTTTTTT; cdr3_aa: CASSQADRLGGELFF; clone_size: NA; v_call: TRBV4-3; d_call: NA; j_call: TRBJ2-2
cdr3_nt: TGTGCCAGCAGCTTAGGCTGGGCTAGCGGAACCTACGAGCAGTACTTC; cdr3_aa: CASSLGWASGTYEQYF; clone_size: once; v_call: TRBV7-9; d_call: TRBD2; j_call: TRBJ2-7
cdr3_nt: TGCGCCAGCAGCCCCGGGGGCCAGAGCACAGATACGCAGTATTTT; cdr3_aa: CASSPGGQSTDTQYF; clone_size: NA; v_call: TRBV4-1; d_call: NA; j_call: TRBJ2-3
cdr3_nt: TGTGCCAGCAGCTTAGCGGGACAGCGTGAGGGGGCTGAAGCTTTCTTT; cdr3_aa: CASSLAGQREGAEAFF; clone_size: NA; v_call: TRBV7-2; d_call: TRBD1; j_call: TRBJ1-1
cdr3_nt: TGTGCCAGCAGTTTAACCGGGCCGGGGACCCAGTACTTC; cdr3_aa: CASSLTGPGTQYF; clone_size: once; v_call: TRBV28; d_call: NA; j_call: TRBJ2-5
cdr3_nt: TGTGCCAGCAGTTTATGGGCAGCCGGGGAGCTGTTTTTT; cdr3_aa: CASSLWAAGELFF; clone_size: NA; v_call: TRBV12-3/TRBV12-4; d_call: NA; j_call: TRBJ2-2
cdr3_nt: TGTGCCAGCTCACCAAGGCCAGGGAACACAGATACGCAGTATTTT; cdr3_aa: CASSPRPGNTDTQYF; clone_size: NA; v_call: TRBV18; d_call: NA; j_call: TRBJ2-3
cdr3_nt: TGTGCCAGCAGCCGACAGCAAGAGACCCAGTACTTC; cdr3_aa: CASSRQQETQYF; clone_size: NA; v_call: TRBV11-2; d_call: NA; j_call: TRBJ2-5
cdr3_nt: TGCGCCAGCAGTGAGTTAGCGGGGGGTTCATACAATGAGCAGTTCTTC; cdr3_aa: CASSELAGGSYNEQFF; clone_size: NA; v_call: TRBV10-1; d_call: TRBD2; j_call: TRBJ2-1
cdr3_nt: TGTGCCAGCAGCCTAGCGGGGAACAATGAGCAGTTCTTC; cdr3_aa: CASSLAGNNEQFF; clone_size: NA; v_call: TRBV2; d_call: TRBD2; j_call: TRBJ2-1
cdr3_nt: TGTGCCAGCAGCTTAGGGAGACCCACCTACGAGCAGTACTTC; cdr3_aa: CASSLGRPTYEQYF; clone_size: NA; v_call: TRBV7-9; d_call: NA; j_call: TRBJ2-7
cdr3_nt: TGTGCCATCAGTGCCGAAGGACCCTCATTACCCCTCCACTTT; cdr3_aa: CAISAEGPSLPLHF; clone_size: NA; v_call: TRBV10-3; d_call: NA; j_call: TRBJ1-6
cdr3_nt: TGTGCCAGCAGTCACCGGGACAGGGTAATGGGGGGGGATCAGCCCCAGCATTTT; cdr3_aa: CASSHRDRVMGGDQPQHF; clone_size: NA; v_call: TRBV27; d_call: TRBD1; j_call: TRBJ1-5
cdr3_nt: TGCAGCGTTTACCGGGACAGCGCGAACACCGGGGAGCTGTTTTTT; cdr3_aa: CSVYRDSANTGELFF; clone_size: NA; v_call: TRBV29-1; d_call: TRBD1; j_call: TRBJ2-2
cdr3_nt: TGTGCCACCAGTGATTCCGACAGGGGGCTATGGGAGACCCAGTACTTC; cdr3_aa: CATSDSDRGLWETQYF; clone_size: NA; v_call: TRBV24-1; d_call: TRBD1; j_call: TRBJ2-5
cdr3_nt: TGTGCCAGCAGCTCCGGGCCCGGAGAGACCCAGTACTTC; cdr3_aa: CASSSGPGETQYF; clone_size: once; v_call: TRBV7-3; d_call: NA; j_call: TRBJ2-5
cdr3_nt: TGTGCCTGGATGAGGGGACAGGGGGACACTGAAGCTTTCTTT; cdr3_aa: CAWMRGQGDTEAFF; clone_size: few; v_call: TRBV30; d_call: TRBD1; j_call: TRBJ1-1
cdr3_nt: TGTGCCAGCACCCTCGGAGGGCCCACTGAAGCTTTCTTT; cdr3_aa: CASTLGGPTEAFF; clone_size: once; v_call: TRBV12-3/TRBV12-4; d_call: NA; j_call: TRBJ1-1
cdr3_nt: TGTGCCACCAGTGATCCACGTACACAGCCTGGGACTAGTGGGGGCTCCTACAATGAGCAGTTCTTC; cdr3_aa: CATSDPRTQPGTSGGSYNEQFF; clone_size: NA; v_call: TRBV24-1; d_call: TRBD2; j_call: TRBJ2-1
cdr3_nt: TGTGCCAGCACCCGGGACAGGTCGCACAATCAGCCCCAGCATTTT; cdr3_aa: CASTRDRSHNQPQHF; clone_size: NA; v_call: TRBV2; d_call: TRBD1; j_call: TRBJ1-5
cdr3_nt: TGTGCCAGCAGCTCCCGTCCAGGGAGCTCCTACGAGCAGTACTTC; cdr3_aa: CASSSRPGSSYEQYF; clone_size: NA; v_call: TRBV7-9; d_call: NA; j_call: TRBJ2-7
cdr3_nt: TGCGCCAGCAGCTTCCACCAGGACGCGGGCTACACCTTC; cdr3_aa: CASSFHQDAGYTF; clone_size: NA; v_call: TRBV5-1; d_call: NA; j_call: TRBJ1-2
cdr3_nt: TGTGCCAGCAGGACTAGCGGCGGTGTGGATACGCAGTATTTT; cdr3_aa: CASRTSGGVDTQYF; clone_size: NA; v_call: TRBV6-5; d_call: TRBD2; j_call: TRBJ2-3
cdr3_nt: TGTGCCAGCAGCGGGAACTCACCCCGAAGGCCAGAAGCTTTCTTT; cdr3_aa: CASSGNSPRRPEAFF; clone_size: NA; v_call: TRBV7-3; d_call: NA; j_call: TRBJ1-1
cdr3_nt: TGTGCCAGCAGCTTAACAGGGGCGACTGAAGCTTTCTTT; cdr3_aa: CASSLTGATEAFF; clone_size: once; v_call: TRBV7-3; d_call: NA; j_call: TRBJ1-1
cdr3_nt: TGTGCCACCCGGGCAGGGCCCTACGAGCAGTACTTC; cdr3_aa: CATRAGPYEQYF; clone_size: NA; v_call: TRBV6-5; d_call: NA; j_call: TRBJ2-7
cdr3_nt: TGTGCCAGTAGTATAGAGGTGGGCAGGTATCCTGTGTACTTC; cdr3_aa: CASSIEVGRYPVYF; clone_size: NA; v_call: TRBV19; d_call: NA; j_call: TRBJ2-7
cdr3_nt: TGCGCCAGCAGCTTGGGACTAGCGGACTACAATGAGCAGTTCTTC; cdr3_aa: CASSLGLADYNEQFF; clone_size: once; v_call: TRBV5-1; d_call: TRBD2; j_call: TRBJ2-1
cdr3_nt: TGTGCCAGCAGTCGGACGGGGGAGTCGGTCTACGAGCAGTACTTC; cdr3_aa: CASSRTGESVYEQYF; clone_size: NA; v_call: TRBV5-6; d_call: NA; j_call: TRBJ2-7
cdr3_nt: TGCGCCAGCAGCTTCTCGGCAGACTCACCCCTCCACTTT; cdr3_aa: CASSFSADSPLHF; clone_size: NA; v_call: TRBV5-1; d_call: NA; j_call: TRBJ1-6
cdr3_nt: TGTGCCAGCAGTTACGGGCTTTATAATTCACCCCTCCACTTT; cdr3_aa: CASSYGLYNSPLHF; clone_size: NA; v_call: TRBV6-5; d_call: NA; j_call: TRBJ1-6
cdr3_nt: TGCGCCAGCAGCTTGGAGGGGGGGCGAGAGACCCAGTACTTC; cdr3_aa: CASSLEGGRETQYF; clone_size: NA; v_call: TRBV5-1; d_call: NA; j_call: TRBJ2-5
cdr3_nt: TGTGCCAGTAGTATGGTCGGAATTGGTGCGGGACAGGGCCTCACCGGGGAGCTGTTTTTT; cdr3_aa: CASSMVGIGAGQGLTGELFF; clone_size: once; v_call: TRBV19; d_call: TRBD1; j_call: TRBJ2-2
cdr3_nt: TGTGCCAGCAGTGACAGGGTGAACACTGAAGCTTTCTTT; cdr3_aa: CASSDRVNTEAFF; clone_size: NA; v_call: TRBV6-2/TRBV6-3; d_call: TRBD1; j_call: TRBJ1-1
cdr3_nt: TGTGCCAGCTCACCACGGGCAGGGGAGAACACTGAAGCTTTCTTT; cdr3_aa: CASSPRAGENTEAFF; clone_size: NA; v_call: TRBV18; d_call: NA; j_call: TRBJ1-1
cdr3_nt: TGTGCCAGCAGCCCTACCGTCAGCGGCGGGTACGGAAACACCATATATTTT; cdr3_aa: CASSPTVSGGYGNTIYF; clone_size: NA; v_call: TRBV7-2; d_call: NA; j_call: TRBJ1-3
cdr3_nt: TGTGCCAGCAGTGAATACTCTCTCCAGGGCGAGCAGTTCTTC; cdr3_aa: CASSEYSLQGEQFF; clone_size: NA; v_call: TRBV25-1; d_call: NA; j_call: TRBJ2-1
cdr3_nt: TGTGCCTGGAGTAGTAGTCTAGCGGGAATTGGGAGAGTGGGCAAAAACATTCAGTACTTC; cdr3_aa: CAWSSSLAGIGRVGKNIQYF; clone_size: NA; v_call: TRBV30; d_call: TRBD2; j_call: TRBJ2-4
cdr3_nt: TGTGCCAGCAGCGTAGTGTGGTCGGGGCGGAGCTCCTACAATGAGCAGTTCTTC; cdr3_aa: CASSVVWSGRSSYNEQFF; clone_size: NA; v_call: TRBV9; d_call: NA; j_call: TRBJ2-1
cdr3_nt: TGTGCCAGCAGCCTTCGCGTTCGCGACTATAAGGGTGAGGGGACGGGCTACACCTTC; cdr3_aa: CASSLRVRDYKGEGTGYTF; clone_size: NA; v_call: TRBV7-8; d_call: NA; j_call: TRBJ1-2
cdr3_nt: TGTGCCAGCAGGAAACAGGGCAACACTGAAGCTTTCTTT; cdr3_aa: CASRKQGNTEAFF; clone_size: NA; v_call: TRBV11-2; d_call: NA; j_call: TRBJ1-1
cdr3_nt: TGTGCCAGCAGTTATCCCGGCACAGATACGCAGTATTTT; cdr3_aa: CASSYPGTDTQYF; clone_size: NA; v_call: TRBV6-6; d_call: NA; j_call: TRBJ2-3
cdr3_nt: TGTGCCAGCCTTTCCCCTCCCAACTATGGCTACACCTTC; cdr3_aa: CASLSPPNYGYTF; clone_size: NA; v_call: TRBV7-2; d_call: NA; j_call: TRBJ1-2
cdr3_nt: TGTGCCAGCAGTCAGGGACTAGCAGGAAAGGTGACCCAGTACTTC; cdr3_aa: CASSQGLAGKVTQYF; clone_size: NA; v_call: TRBV6-5; d_call: TRBD2; j_call: TRBJ2-5